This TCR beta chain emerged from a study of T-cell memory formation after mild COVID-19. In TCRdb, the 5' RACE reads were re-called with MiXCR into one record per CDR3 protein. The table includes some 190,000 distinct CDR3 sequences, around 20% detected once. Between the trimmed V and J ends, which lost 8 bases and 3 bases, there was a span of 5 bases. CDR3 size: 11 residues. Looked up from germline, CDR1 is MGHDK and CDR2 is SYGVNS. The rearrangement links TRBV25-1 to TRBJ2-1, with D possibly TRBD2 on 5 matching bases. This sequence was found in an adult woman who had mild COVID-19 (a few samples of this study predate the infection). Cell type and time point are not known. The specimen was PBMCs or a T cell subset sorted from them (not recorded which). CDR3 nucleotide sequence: TGTGCCAGCGGACTCTACAATGAGCAGTTCTTC. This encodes CASGLYNEQFF.